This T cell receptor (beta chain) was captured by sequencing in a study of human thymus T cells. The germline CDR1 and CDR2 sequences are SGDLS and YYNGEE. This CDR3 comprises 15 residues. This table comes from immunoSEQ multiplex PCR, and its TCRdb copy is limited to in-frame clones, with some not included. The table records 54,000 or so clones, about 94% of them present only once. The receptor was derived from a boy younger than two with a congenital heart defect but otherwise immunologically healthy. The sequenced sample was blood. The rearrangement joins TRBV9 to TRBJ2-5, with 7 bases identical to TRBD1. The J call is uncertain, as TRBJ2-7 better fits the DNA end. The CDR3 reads CASSSTGFLGNEQYF. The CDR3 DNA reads TGTGCCAGCAGCTCGACAGGGTTTTTGGGTAACGAGCAGTACTTC.